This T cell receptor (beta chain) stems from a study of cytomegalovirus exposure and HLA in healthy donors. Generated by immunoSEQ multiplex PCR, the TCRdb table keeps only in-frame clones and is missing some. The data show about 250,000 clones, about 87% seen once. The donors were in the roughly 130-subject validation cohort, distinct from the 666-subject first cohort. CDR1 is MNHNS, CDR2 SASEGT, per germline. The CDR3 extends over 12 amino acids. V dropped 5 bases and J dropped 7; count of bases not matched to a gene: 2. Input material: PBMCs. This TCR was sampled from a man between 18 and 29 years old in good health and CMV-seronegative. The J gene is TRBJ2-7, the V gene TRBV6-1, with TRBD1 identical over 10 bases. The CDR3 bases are TGTGCCAGCAGTTCGGACAGGGGGGAGCAGTACTTC. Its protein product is CASSSDRGEQYF.